A single sample is the source of the 9 T cell receptor beta chains below, sequenced in a study of technical replicates of blood from a few donors. Some clones are missing from TCRdb's copy, which holds only in-frame ones; the method was immunoSEQ multiplex PCR. The sample yields under 70,000 clones, approximately 93% seen once. The sequencing sample was made of PBMCs. These TCRs come from a human donor in good health. Some clones in this sample may be carry-over from other donors' samples.

This clone has more than one count but fewer than ten. The CDR3 loop reads CASCDNTEAFF. The CDR3 region has the DNA TGTGCCAGCTGCGATAACACTGAAGCTTTCTTT. The chain carries TRBV28 and TRBJ1-1; D is ambiguous. Per the germline V gene, CDR1 is MDHEN and CDR2 is SYDVKM. This CDR3 is built from 11 residues. Trimming cost V 8 bases and J 2 bases, with 6 bases left between them.

J is TRBJ2-5 and V is TRBV6-5, with 10 nucleotides matching TRBD2. The CDR3 is made up of 15 amino acids. CDR1 is MNHEY, CDR2 SVGAGI, per germline. J was trimmed by 2 bases and V by 6 bases; bases with no gene match: 6. CDR3 protein: CASRRTAGGQETQYF. CDR3 sequence (DNA): TGTGCCAGCAGACGGACAGCGGGGGGGCAAGAGACCCAGTACTTC.

The V call is TRBV6-6, the J call TRBJ2-7; 11 positions agree with TRBD2. The V and J ends lost 2 bases and 8 bases, in that order; junction bases with no gene match: 5. Per the germline V gene, CDR1 is MNHNY and CDR2 is SVGAGI (reference sequence). The length of the CDR3 is 14 residues. CDR3 nucleotide sequence: TGTGCCAGCAGTTACGTACTAGCGGGGGAGAAGCAGTACTTC. Protein: CASSYVLAGEKQYF.

The chain recombines TRBV7-9 with TRBJ2-2; weak D call: TRBD2 (5 bases). From germline, CDR1 is SEHNR and CDR2 FQNEAQ (reference sequence). This CDR3 region has 15 residues. V was clipped by 2 bases and J by 3 bases, with 10 bases between them. CDR3 in DNA: TGTGCCAGCAGCTTACTTTCGGGGTACACCGGGGAGCTGTTTTTT. This encodes CASSLLSGYTGELFF.

The chain links TRBV18 to TRBJ1-1; the match to TRBD1 covers 9 bases. The germline V gene encodes CDR1 KGHSH and CDR2 LQKENI. V lost 2 bases, J lost 0 bases, and 10 bases stayed unmatched. The CDR3 extends over 18 amino acids. In DNA form, the CDR3 reads TGTGCCAGCTCACCATATAAAGGGACAGGGCACATGAACACTGAAGCTTTCTTT. Its translation is CASSPYKGTGHMNTEAFF.

Regarding this clone: At the DNA level, this CDR3 is encoded by other sequences in the same sample as well. The rearrangement links TRBV7-8 to TRBJ1-1; tentatively, D is TRBD1 (6 bases). The CDR3 covers 14 residues. CDR1 is SGHVS and CDR2 is FQNEAQ in the germline V gene. V was pared by 6 bases and J by 1 base, with 12 bases between. The CDR3 sequence is CASSLIGGNTEAFF. The DNA for the CDR3 is TGTGCCAGCAGTTTAATAGGGGGGAACACTGAAGCTTTCTTT.

The genes are TRBV6-5 and TRBJ1-1, with 7 nucleotides matching TRBD1. The junction had 4 bases not matched to a gene; V was cut back by 2 bases and J by 4 bases. The CDR3 is made up of 14 amino acids. Germline assignment: CDR1 MNHEY and CDR2 SVGAGI. As DNA, the CDR3 is TGTGCCAGCAGTTACAGGGGGCGGCGCACTGAAGCTTTCTTT. This sequence encodes CASSYRGRRTEAFF.

The sample holds one count of this clone. The V and J genes are TRBV5-6 and TRBJ2-5, with 7 bases that match TRBD2. Per the germline V gene, CDR1 is SGHDT and CDR2 is YYEEEE. CDR3 length: 16 amino acids. V lost 1 base and J lost 3; bases outside the gene matches: 9. This CDR3 is CASSLWAQAGEETQYF. Written as DNA, the CDR3 is TGTGCCAGCAGCTTGTGGGCCCAGGCGGGAGAAGAGACCCAGTACTTC.

This sequence joins TRBV28 and TRBJ1-1; 10 bases are a match to TRBD1. CDR3 length equals 15 residues. V shed 2 bases, J shed 5 bases, and the junction held 5 bases outside the gene matches. Looked up from germline, CDR1 is MDHEN and CDR2 is SYDVKM. This CDR3 reads CASSLRTGGKTEAFF. In DNA, the CDR3 is TGTGCCAGCAGTTTAAGGACAGGGGGGAAAACTGAAGCTTTCTTT.